This TCR beta chain was sequenced for a study of post-analysis software for immune sequencing data. Study summary: Multiple sclerosis in the patients followed relapsing-remitting, secondary progressive and progressive-relapsing courses. Findings and caveats of the study: Analysis by F measure revealed that same-batch samples clustered strongly together. Multiple sclerosis patients had significantly lower normalized Chao1 diversity than controls. TRBV5-6, TRBV5-1 and TRBV20-1 were among a handful of TRBV segments more frequent in patients than controls.

About this clonotype: The antigen remains undetermined.

V lost 5 bases and J lost 4; bases outside the gene matches: 4. Germline assignment: CDR1 DFQATT and CDR2 SNEGSKA (reference sequence). CDR3 length equals 13 residues. Unique molecular identifiers had been added to the TCR beta cDNA libraries. Each sample of roughly 0.9 to 11 million input T cells yielded about 500,000 cDNA molecules, so each molecule approximated one T cell. TCRdb reprocessed the PCR reads via MiXCR and lists one record per CDR3 protein. The data show about 570,000 distinct CDR3 sequences, about a third seen once. The V gene is TRBV20-1, the J gene TRBJ2-2; TRBD2 aligns across 7 bases. Material for sequencing was blood. The TCR comes from a girl between 2 and 17 years old with multiple sclerosis. The CDR3 loop is CSAQRDGTGELFF. DNA for the CDR3: TGCAGTGCTCAGCGGGATGGCACCGGGGAGCTGTTTTTT.